The sequence of this T cell receptor (beta chain) was determined in a study of blood T cell repertoires in COVID-19. Study information: The origin of the acute and convalescent COVID-19 samples was the United States, Italy and Spain. T cells, B-cell-depleted T cells, or PBMCs provided the cDNA or gDNA that served as material.

Per germline, CDR1 SGHNT and CDR2 YYREEE (reference sequence). The CDR3 extends over 16 amino acids. Trimming stripped 4 bases from V and 1 base from J, with 12 bases between. Per the authors' pipeline: Reference gene primer amplification in the assay estimated nucleated cell counts. Profiling relied on immunoSEQ multiplex PCR, and the TCRdb table lists in-frame clones only, not all of them. V and J calls and clone size are as listed in that table; D and trimming were resolved from the DNA. The data show 300,000 or so clones, approximately 85% seen once. This receptor was taken from a woman aged 45-60 years with acute or convalescent COVID-19. The chain uses TRBV5-4 and TRBJ1-6; D is uncertain. The source material was peripheral blood. The CDR3 DNA reads as TGTGCCAGCAGCCTGGGCCCGGGATCCTATAATTCACCCCTCCACTTT. It is translated as CASSLGPGSYNSPLHF.